Listed below are T cell receptor beta chains from one sample, sequenced in a study of T cell responses to AZD1222 COVID-19 vaccine. Only in-frame clones appear in the TCRdb table, and some are missing; sequencing was by immunoSEQ multiplex PCR. This sample has more than 150,000 clones, with 88% found just once. The input for sequencing was peripheral blood, taken 28 days after the second AZD1222 dose. All receptors derive from an adult who received the AZD1222 COVID-19 vaccine. Both conserved end residues are trimmed from each CDR3.

CDR3: SASLTDTQY
V: TRBV20-1
J: TRBJ2-3
length: 9

CDR3: ASSQDSLAGRNTGELF
V: TRBV4-3
J: TRBJ2-2
length: 16

CDR3: ASQGQGPIEAF
V: TRBV19
J: TRBJ1-1
length: 11

CDR3: ASSPGALAKNIQY
V: TRBV5-1
J: TRBJ2-4
length: 13

CDR3: ASSQGNTGELF
V: TRBV6-5
J: TRBJ2-2
length: 11

CDR3: ASSSSSGANVLT
V: TRBV5-1
J: TRBJ2-6
length: 12

CDR3: ASSRTGGQETQY
V: TRBV19
J: TRBJ2-5
length: 12

CDR3: ASSSPRLGNTEAF
V: TRBV28
J: TRBJ1-1
length: 13

CDR3: ASSSIGLGSGNTIY
V: TRBV6-2/TRBV6-3
J: TRBJ1-3
length: 14

CDR3: ASSQGDGNEQF
V: TRBV14
J: TRBJ2-1
length: 11

CDR3: ASSRLAVTGELF
V: TRBV7-3
J: TRBJ2-2
length: 12

CDR3: ASSLSGNRPYNEQF
V: TRBV6-2/TRBV6-3
J: TRBJ2-1
length: 14

CDR3: ASSQTGGNTIY
V: TRBV4-1
J: TRBJ1-3
length: 11

CDR3: ATSDPADRAGTDTQY
V: TRBV24-1
J: TRBJ2-3
length: 15

CDR3: ASSPTGQLNYGYT
V: TRBV18
J: TRBJ1-2
length: 13

CDR3: ASSQVSGANQPQH
V: TRBV3-1/TRBV3-2
J: TRBJ1-5
length: 13

CDR3: ASRTGGGPDNEQF
V: TRBV7-9
J: TRBJ2-1
length: 13

CDR3: ASSHGTGLTDTQY
V: TRBV7-8
J: TRBJ2-3
length: 13

CDR3: ASSPSGGEDIQY
V: TRBV28
J: TRBJ2-4
length: 12

CDR3: ASTEIAGANVLT
V: TRBV19
J: TRBJ2-6
length: 12

CDR3: ASSLGTVSYEQY
V: TRBV5-1
J: TRBJ2-7
length: 12

CDR3: ASSPRSPQTGGYT
V: TRBV7-2
J: TRBJ1-2
length: 13

CDR3: AISGDTPSYEQY
V: TRBV10-3
J: TRBJ2-7
length: 12

CDR3: AWSPGSGNTIY
V: TRBV30
J: TRBJ1-3
length: 11

CDR3: ASRRQGANYNEQF
V: TRBV7-9
J: TRBJ2-1
length: 13

CDR3: ASSLSRDLGYT
V: TRBV7-3
J: TRBJ1-2
length: 11

CDR3: ASSHSRDREQY
V: TRBV3-1/TRBV3-2
J: TRBJ2-7
length: 11

CDR3: ASSSLGLYEQY
V: TRBV7-2
J: TRBJ2-7
length: 11

CDR3: AWAQQGEQPQH
V: TRBV30
J: TRBJ1-5
length: 11

CDR3: ASSSVTSGRPYEQY
V: TRBV7-2
J: TRBJ2-7
length: 14

CDR3: ASSLGGLGTDTQY
V: TRBV6-6
J: TRBJ2-3
length: 13

CDR3: AISEPESYGYT
V: TRBV10-3
J: TRBJ1-2
length: 11

CDR3: ASTAGTGGYNEQF
V: TRBV5-8
J: TRBJ2-1
length: 13

CDR3: ASSLAGTSGTGDTQY
V: TRBV19
J: TRBJ2-3
length: 15

CDR3: ATSRADNRYT
V: TRBV15
J: TRBJ1-2
length: 10

CDR3: ASSPRGRAYEQY
V: TRBV7-3
J: TRBJ2-7
length: 12

CDR3: ASSLSGGQF
V: TRBV7-9
J: TRBJ2-1
length: 9

CDR3: ASSYSGQEANYGYT
V: TRBV6-5
J: TRBJ1-2
length: 14

CDR3: ASSPTGWGNEKLF
V: TRBV18
J: TRBJ1-4
length: 13

CDR3: ASRDRANGANVLT
V: TRBV7-9
J: TRBJ2-6
length: 13